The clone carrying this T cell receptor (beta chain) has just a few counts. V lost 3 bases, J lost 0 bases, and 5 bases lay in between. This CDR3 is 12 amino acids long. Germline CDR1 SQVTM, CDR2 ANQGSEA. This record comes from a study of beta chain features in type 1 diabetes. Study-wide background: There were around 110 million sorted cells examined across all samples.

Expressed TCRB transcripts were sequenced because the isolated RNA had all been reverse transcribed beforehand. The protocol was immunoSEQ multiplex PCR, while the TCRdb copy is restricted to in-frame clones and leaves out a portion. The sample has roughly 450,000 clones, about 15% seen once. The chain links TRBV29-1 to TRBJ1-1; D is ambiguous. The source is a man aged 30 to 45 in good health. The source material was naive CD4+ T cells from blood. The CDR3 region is CSVDAVNTEAFF. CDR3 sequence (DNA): TGCAGCGTTGATGCAGTGAACACTGAAGCTTTCTTT.